One sample yielded the 10 T cell receptor beta chains listed below, sequenced in a study of STAT3 mutations in large granular lymphocyte leukemia (dated by TCRdb to the late 2010s). These TCRs are of unknown antigen specificity. The library was made by the immunoSEQ multiplex PCR assay. Entries here come from immuneACCESS through TCRdb and include only in-frame sequences with V and J called. Some clones fail to appear in such tables; in the studies checked, an unresolved V gene covers under half of the shortfall, and the cause of the remainder is unknown. This sample gives about 2,200 clones in total; 50% to 60% of them show up just once. More than 80% of the sample is taken by the ten largest. The paper as a whole reports these results and caveats: At least one immunodominant TCRbeta clonotype was present in every T-LGLL patient, and multiple immunodominant subclonotypes appeared in about half of the T-LGLL patients.

Specimen: peripheral blood mononuclear cells. These receptors all stem from a man in his sixties with T-cell large granular lymphocyte leukemia. Some clones in this sample may be carry-over from other donors' samples. The age is the age at diagnosis.

V is TRBV9 and J is TRBJ2-3; D is undetermined. V shed 0 bases and J shed 5 bases, with 13 bases lying between them. CDR1 is SGDLS, CDR2 YYNGEE, per germline. CDR3 length: 15 residues. The CDR3 DNA is TGTGCCAGCAGCGTAGAGTCCGGGCCTGGAGATACGCAGTATTTT. It translates to CASSVESGPGDTQYF.

V usage is TRBV5-1 and J usage is TRBJ2-5, with D unresolved. Trimming shortened V by 1 base and J by 2 bases, and 9 bases separated the two germline ends. Germline lookup yields CDR1 SGHRS and CDR2 YFSETQ. The CDR3 runs 14 residues. The CDR3 sequence is CASSLQGAQETQYF. The CDR3 bases are TGCGCCAGCAGCTTGCAAGGAGCTCAAGAGACCCAGTACTTC.

This clone was seen only a few times. This chain joins TRBV30 and TRBJ2-7; D may be TRBD1 (7 bases). The V gene lost 8 bases and the J gene lost 7 bases, with 18 bases spanning the gap. The CDR3 length is 12 residues. CDR1 and CDR2 (germline): GTSNPN, SVGIG (reference sequence). The CDR3: CAGATGTGEQYF. CDR3 DNA sequence: TGTGCCGGTGCGACAGGGACTGGGGAGCAGTACTTC.

This clone was found a few times. This chain connects TRBV7-7 to TRBJ1-3; D might be TRBD1 (6 bases). Trimming pared 5 bases from V and 0 bases from J, leaving 11 bases between. The germline CDR1 and CDR2 sequences are SSHAT and FNYEAQ (reference sequence). This CDR3 has 15 amino acids. The CDR3 loop is CASSAGTTSGNTIYF. The CDR3 region has the DNA TGTGCCAGCAGCGCCGGGACAACCTCTGGAAACACCATATATTTT.

V usage is TRBV7-9 and J usage is TRBJ1-2, with D unclear. CDR1 is SEHNR, CDR2 FQNEAQ, per germline (reference sequence). The CDR3 extends over 16 amino acids. Trimming took 5 bases from V and 4 from J, leaving 20 bases between them. The CDR3 DNA follows: TGTGCCAGCAGCGCCCTGACGACGTCTACCCCCTATGGCTACACCTTC. Translated: CASSALTTSTPYGYTF.

The gene calls are TRBV5-1 and TRBJ2-7; D not certain. Germline V lookup: CDR1 SGHRS, CDR2 YFSETQ. Trimming left V 4 bases short and J 5 bases short, with 13 bases between. The CDR3 runs 13 residues. CDR3: CASSRVAPHEQYV. As DNA, the CDR3 is TGCGCCAGCAGCAGAGTGGCCCCCCACGAGCAGTACGTC.

CDR3 nucleotide sequence: TGTGCCAGCAGCCGCCAGCCGACAGATACGCAGTATTTT. Translating gives CASSRQPTDTQYF. The chain combines TRBV14 with TRBJ2-3, with unresolved D. The germline V gene encodes CDR1 SGHDN and CDR2 FVKESK. The CDR3 extends over 13 amino acids. The V end was cut by 4 bases, the J end by 3 bases, with 8 bases between.

V usage is TRBV5-1 and J usage is TRBJ2-3; the D is unclear. Trimming pared 4 bases from V and 1 base from J, leaving 16 bases between. CDR3 size: 16 residues. The V gene's germline CDR1 is SGHRS and CDR2 YFSETQ. The CDR3 sequence is CASSPGNLGRTDTQYF. The CDR3 bases are TGCGCCAGCAGCCCGGGTAACTTAGGGCGCACAGATACGCAGTATTTT.

This clone turned up a few times. The chain links TRBV5-6 to TRBJ1-2; no clear D gene. V was clipped by 4 bases and J by 4 bases, with 14 bases between them. Germline V lookup: CDR1 SGHDT, CDR2 YYEEEE. This CDR3 region has 14 residues. The CDR3 sequence is CASSKSSYSYGYTF. As DNA, the CDR3 is TGTGCCAGCAGCAAATCGAGCTATTCCTATGGCTACACCTTC.

This clone was seen once. V and J are TRBV7-9 and TRBJ2-5; the D gene could be TRBD1 or TRBD2 (5 bases each). Germline V gene data show CDR1 as SEHNR and CDR2 as FQNEAQ (reference sequence). V was cut by 7 bases and J by 4 bases, with 13 bases left in between. This CDR3 region has 13 residues. This CDR3 is CASTRGNVETQYF. The CDR3 DNA reads TGTGCCAGCACGAGGGGCAACGTAGAGACCCAGTACTTC.